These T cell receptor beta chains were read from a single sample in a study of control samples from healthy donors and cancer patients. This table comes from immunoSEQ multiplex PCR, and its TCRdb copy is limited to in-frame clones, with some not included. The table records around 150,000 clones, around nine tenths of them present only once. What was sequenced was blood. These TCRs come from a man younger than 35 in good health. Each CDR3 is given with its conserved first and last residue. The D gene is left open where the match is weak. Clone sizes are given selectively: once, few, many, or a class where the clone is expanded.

cdr3_nt: TGTGCCACCAGTGGTGGGAACAAAAACATTCAGTACTTC
cdr3_aa: CATSGGNKNIQYF
v_call: TRBV24-1
j_call: TRBJ2-4
clone_size: .
d_call: .

cdr3_nt: TGTGCCAGCAGCTTAAGGACAGAAGCGTCGTCCCTCCACTTT
cdr3_aa: CASSLRTEASSLHF
v_call: TRBV7-2
j_call: TRBJ1-6
clone_size: .
d_call: .

cdr3_nt: TGTGCCAGTAGCCCCACGAGCTCCTATAATTCACCCCTCCACTTT
cdr3_aa: CASSPTSSYNSPLHF
v_call: TRBV19
j_call: TRBJ1-6
clone_size: .
d_call: .

cdr3_nt: TGTGCCAGCAGTGTACTAGCGGGGGATGAGCAGTTCTTC
cdr3_aa: CASSVLAGDEQFF
v_call: TRBV6-2/TRBV6-3
j_call: TRBJ2-1
clone_size: .
d_call: TRBD2

cdr3_nt: TGTGCCTGGAGTTCGGGCGGGACGGTGGGGTCTTATGGCTACACCTTC
cdr3_aa: CAWSSGGTVGSYGYTF
v_call: TRBV30
j_call: TRBJ1-2
clone_size: .
d_call: .

cdr3_nt: TGTGCCAGCAGTGGACAGGGCCTGGGAGAGACCCAGTACTTC
cdr3_aa: CASSGQGLGETQYF
v_call: TRBV2
j_call: TRBJ2-5
clone_size: .
d_call: TRBD1

cdr3_nt: TGTGCCAGCAGCCCCAGAGAGGGCACAGATACGCAGTATTTT
cdr3_aa: CASSPREGTDTQYF
v_call: TRBV7-8
j_call: TRBJ2-3
clone_size: .
d_call: .

cdr3_nt: TGTGCCAGCTGTCAGCAAGGGGGGTACACCGGGGAGCTGTTTTTT
cdr3_aa: CASCQQGGYTGELFF
v_call: TRBV27
j_call: TRBJ2-2
clone_size: .
d_call: .

cdr3_nt: TGTGCCAGCAGTCGACTAGTAAAGGGTGAGCAGTTCTTC
cdr3_aa: CASSRLVKGEQFF
v_call: TRBV27
j_call: TRBJ2-1
clone_size: .
d_call: .

cdr3_nt: TGTGCCAGCAGAGGAGTCTCCTACGAGCAGTACTTC
cdr3_aa: CASRGVSYEQYF
v_call: TRBV12-3/TRBV12-4
j_call: TRBJ2-7
clone_size: .
d_call: .

cdr3_nt: TGTGCCTGTAAACGGGACAGGACCCGCTCTGGAAACACCATATATTTT
cdr3_aa: CACKRDRTRSGNTIYF
v_call: TRBV30
j_call: TRBJ1-3
clone_size: .
d_call: TRBD1

cdr3_nt: TGTGCCAGCAGCCGTCGGCCAGGACGCACAGATACGCAGTATTTT
cdr3_aa: CASSRRPGRTDTQYF
v_call: TRBV5-6
j_call: TRBJ2-3
clone_size: .
d_call: .

cdr3_nt: TGTGCCAGCAGCACCCGACTAGCTGCCTACGAGCAGTACTTC
cdr3_aa: CASSTRLAAYEQYF
v_call: TRBV7-8
j_call: TRBJ2-7
clone_size: .
d_call: TRBD2

cdr3_nt: TGTGCCAGTAGTGTGTCGGGCCCGAGTGGGGGAGGGGCCCAGTACTTC
cdr3_aa: CASSVSGPSGGGAQYF
v_call: TRBV19
j_call: TRBJ2-5
clone_size: .
d_call: TRBD2

cdr3_nt: TGTGCCAGCAGCCAAGATATCCCGATCGCTTTCTTT
cdr3_aa: CASSQDIPIAFF
v_call: TRBV3-1/TRBV3-2
j_call: TRBJ1-1
clone_size: few
d_call: .

cdr3_nt: TGTGCCAGCAGTGACGCGAACACCGGGGAGCTGTTTTTT
cdr3_aa: CASSDANTGELFF
v_call: TRBV6-4
j_call: TRBJ2-2
clone_size: many
d_call: .

cdr3_nt: TGTGCCTGGAGTGGGACGGGTAACAATGAGCAGTTCTTC
cdr3_aa: CAWSGTGNNEQFF
v_call: TRBV30
j_call: TRBJ2-1
clone_size: .
d_call: .

cdr3_nt: TGTGCCACCAGCAGATCCGGGACGGCGCGGGAGCAGTACTTC
cdr3_aa: CATSRSGTAREQYF
v_call: TRBV15
j_call: TRBJ2-7
clone_size: .
d_call: .

cdr3_nt: TGTGCCAGACCCCTGAGGGCGGGGTTGGGCTACGAGCAGTACTTC
cdr3_aa: CARPLRAGLGYEQYF
v_call: TRBV27
j_call: TRBJ2-7
clone_size: .
d_call: .

cdr3_nt: TGTGCCAGCAGCCCCCCTGCCGAGACTGAAGCTTTCTTT
cdr3_aa: CASSPPAETEAFF
v_call: TRBV9
j_call: TRBJ1-1
clone_size: .
d_call: .

cdr3_nt: TGTGCCAGCAGTTACTCTCAGGGGGCGCCTACTGAAGCTTTCTTT
cdr3_aa: CASSYSQGAPTEAFF
v_call: TRBV6-5
j_call: TRBJ1-1
clone_size: .
d_call: TRBD1

cdr3_nt: TGTGCCAGTAGTCCAGCGACTGCGGCGGTGGAAGCTTTCTTT
cdr3_aa: CASSPATAAVEAFF
v_call: TRBV19
j_call: TRBJ1-1
clone_size: .
d_call: .

cdr3_nt: TGTGCCAGCAGTCTTGGGGACAGGGATAACACTGAAGCTTTCTTT
cdr3_aa: CASSLGDRDNTEAFF
v_call: TRBV28
j_call: TRBJ1-1
clone_size: .
d_call: TRBD1